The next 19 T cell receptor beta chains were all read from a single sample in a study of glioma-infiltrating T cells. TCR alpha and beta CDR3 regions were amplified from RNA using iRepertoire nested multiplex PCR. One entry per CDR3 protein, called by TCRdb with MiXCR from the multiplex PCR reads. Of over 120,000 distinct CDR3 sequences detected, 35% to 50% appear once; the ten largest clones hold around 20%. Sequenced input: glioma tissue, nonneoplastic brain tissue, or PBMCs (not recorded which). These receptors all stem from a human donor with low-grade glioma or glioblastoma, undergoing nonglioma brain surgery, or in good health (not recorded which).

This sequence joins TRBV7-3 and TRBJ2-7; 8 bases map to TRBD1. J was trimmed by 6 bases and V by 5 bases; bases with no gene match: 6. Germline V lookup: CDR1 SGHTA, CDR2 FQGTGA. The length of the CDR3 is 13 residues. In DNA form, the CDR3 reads TGTGCCAGCAGCCAGGACAGGGTTGGCGAGCAGTACTTC. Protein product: CASSQDRVGEQYF.

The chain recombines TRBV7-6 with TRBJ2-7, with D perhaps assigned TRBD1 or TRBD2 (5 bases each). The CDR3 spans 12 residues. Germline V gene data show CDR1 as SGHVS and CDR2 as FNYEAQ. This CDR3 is CASDSGTEEQYF. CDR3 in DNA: TGTGCGAGCGACAGTGGGACGGAAGAGCAGTACTTC. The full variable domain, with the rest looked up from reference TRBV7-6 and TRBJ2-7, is GAGVSQSPRYKVTKRGQDVALRCDPISGHVSLYWYRQALGQGPEFLTYFNYEAQQDKSGLPNDRFSAERPEGSISTLTIQRTEQRDSAMYRCASDSGTEEQYFGPGTRLTVT.

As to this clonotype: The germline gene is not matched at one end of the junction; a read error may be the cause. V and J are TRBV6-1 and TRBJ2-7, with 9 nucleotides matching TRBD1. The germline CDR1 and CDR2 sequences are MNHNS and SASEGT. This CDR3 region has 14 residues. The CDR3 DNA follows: TGTGGCAGCATTCGACAGGGGGGCTCCTACGAGCAGTACTTC. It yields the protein CGSIRQGGSYEQYF.

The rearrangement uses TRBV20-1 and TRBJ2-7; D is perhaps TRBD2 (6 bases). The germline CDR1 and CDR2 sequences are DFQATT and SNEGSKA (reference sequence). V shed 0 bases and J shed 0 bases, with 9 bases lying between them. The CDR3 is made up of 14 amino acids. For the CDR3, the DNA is TGCAGTGCTAGAGAGGAGGGACTCTCCTACGAGCAGTACTTC. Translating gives CSAREEGLSYEQYF.

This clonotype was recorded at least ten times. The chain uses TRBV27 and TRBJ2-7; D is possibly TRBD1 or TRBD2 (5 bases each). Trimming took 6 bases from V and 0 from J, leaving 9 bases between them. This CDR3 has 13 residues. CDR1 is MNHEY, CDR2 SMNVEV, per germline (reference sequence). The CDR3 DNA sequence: TGTGCCAGCAGCGACAGCGGCTCCTACGAGCAGTACTTC. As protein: CASSDSGSYEQYF.

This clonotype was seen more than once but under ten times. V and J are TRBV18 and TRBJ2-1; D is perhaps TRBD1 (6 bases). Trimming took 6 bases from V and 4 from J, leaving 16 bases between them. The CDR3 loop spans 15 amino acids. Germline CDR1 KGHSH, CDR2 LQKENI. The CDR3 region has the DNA TGTGCCAGCTCGCCCGGACAGATTGGGTACAATGAGCAGTTCTTC. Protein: CASSPGQIGYNEQFF.

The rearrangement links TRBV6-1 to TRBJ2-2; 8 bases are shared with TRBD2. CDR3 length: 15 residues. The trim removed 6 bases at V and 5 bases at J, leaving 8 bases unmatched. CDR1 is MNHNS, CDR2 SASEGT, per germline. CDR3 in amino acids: CASRDLAGLTGELFF. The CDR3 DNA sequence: TGTGCCAGCAGAGACTTAGCGGGGCTTACCGGGGAGCTGTTTTTT.

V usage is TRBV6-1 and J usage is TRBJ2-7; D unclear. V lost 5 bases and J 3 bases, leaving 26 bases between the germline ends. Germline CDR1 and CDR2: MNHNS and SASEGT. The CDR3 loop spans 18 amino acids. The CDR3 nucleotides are TGTGCCAGCAGTAACCCCTCCACCCGACGGCCAACACGCTACGAGCAGTACTTC. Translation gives CASSNPSTRRPTRYEQYF.

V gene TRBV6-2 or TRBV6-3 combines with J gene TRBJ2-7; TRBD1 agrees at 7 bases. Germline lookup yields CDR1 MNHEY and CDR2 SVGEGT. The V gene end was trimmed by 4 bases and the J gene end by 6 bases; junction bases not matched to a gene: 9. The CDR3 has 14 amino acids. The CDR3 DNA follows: TGTGCCAGCAGTTTTGTACAGGGGCCGAGCGAGCAGTACTTC. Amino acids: CASSFVQGPSEQYF.

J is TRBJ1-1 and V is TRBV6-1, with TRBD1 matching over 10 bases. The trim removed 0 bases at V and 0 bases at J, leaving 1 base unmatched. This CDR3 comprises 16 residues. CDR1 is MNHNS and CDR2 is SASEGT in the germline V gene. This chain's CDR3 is CASSEAGQGMNTEAFF. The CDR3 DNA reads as TGTGCCAGCAGTGAAGCGGGACAGGGGATGAACACTGAAGCTTTCTTT.

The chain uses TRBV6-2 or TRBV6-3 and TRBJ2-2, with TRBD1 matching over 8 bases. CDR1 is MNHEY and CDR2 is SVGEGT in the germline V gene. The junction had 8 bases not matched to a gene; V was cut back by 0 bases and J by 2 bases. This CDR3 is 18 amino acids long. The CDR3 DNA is TGTGCCAGCAGTTACTCCCGGGGACAGGACTCTAACACCGGGGAGCTGTTTTTT. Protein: CASSYSRGQDSNTGELFF.

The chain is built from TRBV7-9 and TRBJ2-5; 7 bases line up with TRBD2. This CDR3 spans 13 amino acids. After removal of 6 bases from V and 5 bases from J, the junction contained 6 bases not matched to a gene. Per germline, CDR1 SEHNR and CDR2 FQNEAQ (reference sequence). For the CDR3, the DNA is TGTGCCAGCAGACCAACTAGCGCCGAGACCCAGTACTTC. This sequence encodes CASRPTSAETQYF. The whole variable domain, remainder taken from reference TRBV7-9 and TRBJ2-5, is DTGVSQNPRHKITKRGQNVTFRCDPISEHNRLYWYRQTLGQGPEFLTYFQNEAQLEKSRLLSDRFSAERPKGSFSTLEIQRTEQGDSAMYLCASRPTSAETQYFGPGTRLLVL.

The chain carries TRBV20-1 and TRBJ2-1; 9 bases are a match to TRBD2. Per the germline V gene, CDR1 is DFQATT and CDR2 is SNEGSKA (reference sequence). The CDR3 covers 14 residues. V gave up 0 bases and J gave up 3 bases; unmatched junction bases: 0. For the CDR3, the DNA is TGCAGTGCTAGAGAGACTAGCGGCTACAATGAGCAGTTCTTC. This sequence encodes CSARETSGYNEQFF.

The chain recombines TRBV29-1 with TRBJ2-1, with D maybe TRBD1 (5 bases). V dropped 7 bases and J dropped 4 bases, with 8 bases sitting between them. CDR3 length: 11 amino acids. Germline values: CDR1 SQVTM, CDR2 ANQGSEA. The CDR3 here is CSARVYNEQFF. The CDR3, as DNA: TGCAGCGCCAGGGTTTACAATGAGCAGTTCTTC.

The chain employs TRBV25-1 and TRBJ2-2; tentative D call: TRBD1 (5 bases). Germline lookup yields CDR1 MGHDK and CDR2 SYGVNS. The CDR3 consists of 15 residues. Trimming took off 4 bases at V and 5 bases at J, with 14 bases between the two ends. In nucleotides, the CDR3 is TGTGCCAGCAGTGGATCGACAGCCCCGACCGGGGAGCTGTTTTTT. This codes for CASSGSTAPTGELFF.

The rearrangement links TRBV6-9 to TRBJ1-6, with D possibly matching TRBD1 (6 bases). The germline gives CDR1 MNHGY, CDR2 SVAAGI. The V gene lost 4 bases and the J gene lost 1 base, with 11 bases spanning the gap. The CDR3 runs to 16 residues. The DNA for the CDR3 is TGTGCCAGCAGTTTGCAGGGGAATTCCTATAATTCACCCCTCCACTTT. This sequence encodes CASSLQGNSYNSPLHF.

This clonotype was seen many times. The CDR3 DNA follows: TGTGCCAGCAGCCGATGGACTGTCCAAGAGACCCAGTACTTC. Translated, it gives CASSRWTVQETQYF. This rearrangement joins TRBV7-9 to TRBJ2-5; TRBD2 might be the D (5 bases). The germline gives CDR1 SEHNR, CDR2 FQNEAQ (reference sequence). The germline V and J ends were trimmed by 5 bases and 1 base, with 11 bases remaining between them. The CDR3 totals 14 residues.

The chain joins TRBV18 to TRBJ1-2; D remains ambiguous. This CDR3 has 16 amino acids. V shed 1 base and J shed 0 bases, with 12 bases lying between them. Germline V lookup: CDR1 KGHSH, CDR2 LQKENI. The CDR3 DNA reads TGTGCCAGCTCACCACAGTCCCCCGAGACTAACTATGGCTACACCTTC. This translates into CASSPQSPETNYGYTF. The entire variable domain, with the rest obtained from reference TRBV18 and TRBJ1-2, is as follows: NAGVMQNPRHLVRRRGQEARLRCSPMKGHSHVYWYRQLPEEGLKFMVYLQKENIIDESGMPKERFSAEFPKEGPSILRIQQVVRGDSAAYFCASSPQSPETNYGYTFGSGTRLTVV.

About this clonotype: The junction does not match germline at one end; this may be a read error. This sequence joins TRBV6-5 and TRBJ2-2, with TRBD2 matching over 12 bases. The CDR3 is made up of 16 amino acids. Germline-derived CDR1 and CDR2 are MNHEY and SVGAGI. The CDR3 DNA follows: TGTGCCAGCAGTGCTCCTAGCGGGAGGGCGATCGGGGAGCTGGTTTTT. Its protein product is CASSAPSGRAIGELVF.